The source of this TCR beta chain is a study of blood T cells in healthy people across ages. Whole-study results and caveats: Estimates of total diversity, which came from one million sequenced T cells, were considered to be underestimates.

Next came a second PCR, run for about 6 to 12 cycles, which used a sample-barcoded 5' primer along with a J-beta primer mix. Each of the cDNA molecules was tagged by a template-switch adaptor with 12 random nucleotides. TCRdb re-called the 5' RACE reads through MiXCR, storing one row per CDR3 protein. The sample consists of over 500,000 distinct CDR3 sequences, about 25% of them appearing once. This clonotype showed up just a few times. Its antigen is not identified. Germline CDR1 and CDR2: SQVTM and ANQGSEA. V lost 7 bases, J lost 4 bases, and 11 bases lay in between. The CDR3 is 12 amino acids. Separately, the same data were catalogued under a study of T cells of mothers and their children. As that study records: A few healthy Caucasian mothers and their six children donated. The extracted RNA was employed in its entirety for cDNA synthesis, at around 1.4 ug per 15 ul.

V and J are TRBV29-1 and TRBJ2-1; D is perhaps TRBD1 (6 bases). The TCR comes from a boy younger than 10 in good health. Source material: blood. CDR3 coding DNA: TGCAGCGCGCAACAGGGTTACAATGAGCAGTTCTTC. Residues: CSAQQGYNEQFF.